This T cell receptor beta chain comes out of a study of human thymus T cells (dated by TCRdb to 2019 to 2021). At the level of the whole study: The study used roughly eight infant thymus samples plus four related peripheral blood samples to characterize TCR alpha and beta repertoires. Donor ages ranging from roughly 6 to 250 days were recorded, and roughly six male and a couple of female infants were included in the cohort. On the study overall, not on this receptor specifically: On average, thymus samples gave 750,000 to 1,000,000 unique TCRB clonotypes, whereas blood samples gave about 84,000. Usage of V and J gene segments appeared to be biased in both the thymic and the peripheral blood repertoires.

The immunoSEQ multiplex PCR assay was used to amplify the TCRB and TCRAD loci from a standardized amount of quality-controlled genomic DNA. The amplicons covered the V(D)J region and were long enough to include the CDR3 and to identify the V and J genes. The amplicons were sequenced on an Illumina platform via the commercial immunoSEQ service. On the authors' methods: Primer bias and sequencing errors were corrected using previously described methods, and TCRAD and TCRB definitions followed the IMGT database. The repertoires were analysed using immunoSEQ Analyzer 3.0 and VDJTools for basic statistics, V/J segment usage, diversity estimates, rarefaction and pairwise overlap. Chao1, ChaoE, Efron-Thisted, Shannon and inverse Simpson indices were used to estimate diversity, which was also estimated on datasets down-sampled to the smallest sample. Repertoire overlap was assessed by strict matching of CDR3 nucleotide sequence, V gene and J gene, and clustering was done by Jaccard-based multidimensional scaling. The clones in this table, taken by TCRdb from immuneACCESS, are in-frame only. Not every clone is retained; where verified, under half of the shortfall comes from an unresolved V gene, and the cause of the rest is unknown. Clone size and the V and J calls come from that table; the DNA yielded D and trimming. This sample comprises roughly 60,000 clones, 90% to 95% of them detected only once. Almost 6% of the sample rests with the top ten.

The donors were immunologically healthy infants in Finland who had open corrective cardiac surgery for congenital heart defects. During surgery, a small about 0.5-1 mL aliquot of peripheral blood was collected from four of the eight donors. Instead of starting from a fixed cell number, genomic DNA extraction from blood samples used all available leukocytes. ACK lysis buffer was used to remove erythrocytes from the blood, and the remaining leukocytes were kept as pellets at -70 degrees C. A QIAsymphony instrument was used to extract genomic DNA from frozen cell pellets. The sample holds one count of this clone. Its antigen specificity is not known. No much larger clone exists at a distance of one base, and base qualities are not known. From the cysteine through the phenylalanine, the CDR3 covers 14 amino acids. The kept DNA is CDR3 alone, 42 bases in frame from the first base. At the junction V is shortened by 6 bases and J by 0 bases, with 11 bases in between. The germline V gene specifies SGHTA as CDR1 and FQGNSA as CDR2.

This chain is built from TRBV7-2 and TRBJ1-1, with TRBD1 perhaps the D gene, on 5 matching bases. This TCR came from a boy in the first two years of life with a congenital heart defect but otherwise immunologically healthy. Sequencing was done on a sample of blood. The CDR3 region: CASSRDSMNTEAFF. The nucleotides read TGTGCCAGCAGTCGCGACAGCATGAACACTGAAGCTTTCTTT. Where the CDR3 stops, the reference TRBV7-2 and TRBJ1-1 genes take over; the full variable domain is GAGVSQSPSNKVTEKGKDVELRCDPISGHTALYWYRQSLGQGLEFLIYFQGNSAPDKSGLPSDRFSAERTGGSVSTLTIQRTQQEDSAVYLCASSRDSMNTEAFFGQGTRLTVV.